This is a list of T cell receptor beta chains from one sample in a study of beta chain features in type 1 diabetes. The repertoire was sequenced with immunoSEQ multiplex PCR; TCRdb's copy has only in-frame clones and lacks some. Of 40,000 to 55,000 clones listed, approximately 40% are singletons. Sequenced material: stem cell memory CD4+ T cells from blood. All receptors derive from a man aged 30 to 39 with type 1 diabetes. Both conserved end residues are part of each CDR3. Fields, in order: J gene, D gene, clone size, V gene, CDR3 DNA, CDR3 protein. The D gene is left open where the match is weak. Expanded clones get a size class; other rows say once, few or many, or leave the size out.

>TRBJ2-5|TRBD1|-|TRBV18
TGTGCCAGCTCACCACTCGGGGCAGGGGGCGAAGAGACCCAGTACTTC
CASSPLGAGGEETQYF
>TRBJ2-1|-|few|TRBV5-4
TGTGCCAGCAGCCCAGGTCCGGCGGGTTACAATGAGCAGTTCTTC
CASSPGPAGYNEQFF
>TRBJ2-7|TRBD2|-|TRBV18
TGTGCCAGCTCACTACTAGCGGGAGTTCCCTACGAGCAGTACTTC
CASSLLAGVPYEQYF
>TRBJ2-1|TRBD2|-|TRBV9
TGTGCCAGCAGCGTCCCTATGAGGGGCGGGAGGGCCGATGAGCAGTTCTTC
CASSVPMRGGRADEQFF
>TRBJ1-4|-|few|TRBV28
TGTGCCAGTTGCCGCCGCACGGCCGGGGGTGAAAAACTGTTTTTT
CASCRRTAGGEKLFF
>TRBJ2-3|-|-|TRBV2
TGTGCCAGCAGGGCACCCTGGCCTGCAGGCACAGATACGCAGTATTTT
CASRAPWPAGTDTQYF
>TRBJ2-6|-|-|TRBV27
TGTGCCAGCAGTCCTATCCAGGGGACGTCTGGGGCCAACGTCCTGACTTTC
CASSPIQGTSGANVLTF
>TRBJ2-1|-|-|TRBV28
TGTGCCAGCAGTGTGAGCGGAGCAATGGACAATGAGCAGTTCTTC
CASSVSGAMDNEQFF
>TRBJ1-1|-|-|TRBV30
TGTGCCTGGAGTGGTGCCGCCGGGATCGCTTTCTTT
CAWSGAAGIAFF
>TRBJ2-7|-|-|TRBV6-6
TGTGCCAGCACCCCACCGGGACTCCACGAGCAGTACTTC
CASTPPGLHEQYF
>TRBJ2-5|TRBD1|-|TRBV19
TGTGCCAGTAGTGCGGACAGGGCCCAAGAGACCCAGTACTTC
CASSADRAQETQYF
>TRBJ1-4|-|-|TRBV9
TGTGCCAGCAGCGCTCAGGCTCTTGAAAATGAAAAACTGTTTTTT
CASSAQALENEKLFF
>TRBJ2-7|-|-|TRBV28
TGTGCCAGCAGTTCCTGGACGGGAAAGAGCGAGCAGTACTTC
CASSSWTGKSEQYF
>TRBJ2-5|-|-|TRBV5-1
TGCGCCAGCAGCTTACAGGTCTCAGAGACCCAGTACTTC
CASSLQVSETQYF
>TRBJ1-2|-|-|TRBV2
TGTGCCAGCAGTCTCGGACAGAACTATGGCTACACCTTC
CASSLGQNYGYTF
>TRBJ2-1|TRBD2|few|TRBV19
TGTGCCAGCCGGACTAGCGGGAACAATGAGCAGTTCTTC
CASRTSGNNEQFF
>TRBJ2-2|TRBD2|few|TRBV10-3
TGTGCCATCAGTGAGTCCGTCGGCGGGAGCGGGGAGCTGTTTTTT
CAISESVGGSGELFF
>TRBJ2-5|TRBD2|-|TRBV7-2
TGTGCCAGCAGCCGTAGCGGGACGATTAAAGAGACCCAGTACTTC
CASSRSGTIKETQYF
>TRBJ1-5|-|-|TRBV18
TGTGCCAGCTCACCTCAGCGGGGCAATCAGCCCCAGCATTTT
CASSPQRGNQPQHF
>TRBJ2-7|-|-|TRBV11-2
TGTGCCAGCAGCTTACTAGCGCGTATGGGGGAGCAGTACTTC
CASSLLARMGEQYF
>TRBJ2-2|-|-|TRBV7-2
TGTGCCAGCAGCTTACTCGGCACCGGGGAGCTGTTTTTT
CASSLLGTGELFF
>TRBJ2-3|-|-|TRBV7-2
TGTGCCAGCAGCTCCGCGACTAGCACAGATACGCAGTATTTT
CASSSATSTDTQYF
>TRBJ2-1|-|-|TRBV7-8
TGTGCCAGCAGCTTCGTACAGGGCTACAATGAGCAGTTCTTC
CASSFVQGYNEQFF
>TRBJ1-1|-|few|TRBV9
TGTGCCAGCAGCGTAGAGCCGGGAAGCACTGAAGCTTTCTTT
CASSVEPGSTEAFF
>TRBJ2-7|TRBD1|few|TRBV5-1
TGCGCCAGCAGCGTAGGGGACAGGGCTTGGGACGAGCAGTACTTC
CASSVGDRAWDEQYF
>TRBJ2-3|-|-|TRBV7-9
TGTGCCAGCAGTAAACAGCCTAGCACAGATACGCAGTATTTT
CASSKQPSTDTQYF
>TRBJ2-7|-|once|TRBV5-4
TGTGCCAGCAGCTCCAAGACGGACAGCTCCTACGAGCAGTACTTC
CASSSKTDSSYEQYF
>TRBJ2-1|TRBD1|-|TRBV27
TGTGCCAGCAGTCCGACGGACAGGGATGAGCAGTTCTTC
CASSPTDRDEQFF
>TRBJ2-5|-|-|TRBV11-2
TGTGCCAGCAGCTCCCCAGGCCGGGGGACCCAGTACTTC
CASSSPGRGTQYF
>TRBJ2-7|TRBD2|-|TRBV9
TGTGCCAGCAGCGTTGGGACTAGCGGGAGATACGAGCAGTACTTC
CASSVGTSGRYEQYF
>TRBJ2-3|TRBD2|few|TRBV11-2
TGTGCCAGCAGACCACTAGCGGGCCTGACAGATACGCAGTATTTT
CASRPLAGLTDTQYF
>TRBJ2-3|TRBD2|-|TRBV18
TGTGCCAGCTCATCGACCAGGGCTAGCGGGTTTACAGATACGCAGTATTTT
CASSSTRASGFTDTQYF
>TRBJ1-2|TRBD1|-|TRBV6-1
TGTGCCAGCAGTGAAGGGTGGGGACAGGGGGACTATGGCTACACCTTC
CASSEGWGQGDYGYTF
>TRBJ2-3|TRBD2|-|TRBV6-5
TGTGCCAGCAGTTACTCAGGAGCGGGAGGCACAGATACGCAGTATTTT
CASSYSGAGGTDTQYF
>TRBJ2-6|-|-|TRBV6-6
TGTGCCAGCACCGGGTCTGGGGCCAACGTCCTGACTTTC
CASTGSGANVLTF
>TRBJ2-7|TRBD2|-|TRBV11-2
TGTGCCAGCAGACCGGGACTAGCGTCCTACGAGCAGTACTTC
CASRPGLASYEQYF
>TRBJ1-5|-|-|TRBV6-1
TGTGCCAGCGCCGCGGGGGGAATGGATCAGCCCCAGCATTTT
CASAAGGMDQPQHF
>TRBJ2-7|TRBD2|few|TRBV2
TGTGCCAGCAGTATGGGACTAGCGGGCTCTTTCACCCCCTACGAGCAGTACTTC
CASSMGLAGSFTPYEQYF
>TRBJ2-2|-|-|TRBV27
TGTGCCAGCAGTTTTAGGGGTGCGAACACCGGGGAGCTGTTTTTT
CASSFRGANTGELFF
>TRBJ2-1|TRBD2|-|TRBV11-2
TGTGCCAGCAGCCCGGGTGGGGGACTAGTGGTAAATGAGCAGTTCTTC
CASSPGGGLVVNEQFF
>TRBJ2-3|-|once|TRBV30
TGTGCCCTCGGGGATACGCAGTATTTT
CALGDTQYF
>TRBJ2-1|-|once|TRBV25-1
TGTGCCAGCAGTGCCTGGGGCGGCTCCTACAATGAGCAGTTCTTC
CASSAWGGSYNEQFF
>TRBJ2-5|TRBD2|few|TRBV5-1
TGCGCCAGCAGCATATTAGGACTAGCGGCGGAGACCCAGTACTTC
CASSILGLAAETQYF
>TRBJ2-1|TRBD2|-|TRBV6-1
TGTGCCAGCAGTGACGGGCCAGGACTAGCTTGGTTCTTC
CASSDGPGLAWFF